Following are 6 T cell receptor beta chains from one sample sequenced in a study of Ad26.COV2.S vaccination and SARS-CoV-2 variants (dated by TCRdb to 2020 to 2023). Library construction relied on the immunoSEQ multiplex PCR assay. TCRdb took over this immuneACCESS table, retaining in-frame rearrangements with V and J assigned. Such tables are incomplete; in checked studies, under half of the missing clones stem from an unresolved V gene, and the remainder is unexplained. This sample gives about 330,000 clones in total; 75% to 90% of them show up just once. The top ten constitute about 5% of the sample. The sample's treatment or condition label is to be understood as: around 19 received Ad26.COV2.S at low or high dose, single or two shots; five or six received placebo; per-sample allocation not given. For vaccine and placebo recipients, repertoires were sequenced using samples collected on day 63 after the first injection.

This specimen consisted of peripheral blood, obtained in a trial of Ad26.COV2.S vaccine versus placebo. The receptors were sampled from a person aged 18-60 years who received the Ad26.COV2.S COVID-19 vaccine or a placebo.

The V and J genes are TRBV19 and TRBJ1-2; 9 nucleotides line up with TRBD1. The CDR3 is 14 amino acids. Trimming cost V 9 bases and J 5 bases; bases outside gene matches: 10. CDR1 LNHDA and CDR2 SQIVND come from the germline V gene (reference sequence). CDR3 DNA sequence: TGTGCCAGCCAAGACCGGGACAGGGTGTATGGCTACACCTTC. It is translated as CASQDRDRVYGYTF.

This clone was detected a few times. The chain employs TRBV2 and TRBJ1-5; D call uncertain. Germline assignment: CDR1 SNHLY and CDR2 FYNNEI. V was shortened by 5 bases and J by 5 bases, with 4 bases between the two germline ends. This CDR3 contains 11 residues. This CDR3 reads CASSRDQPQHF. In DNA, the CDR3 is TGTGCCAGCAGTCGCGATCAGCCCCAGCATTTT. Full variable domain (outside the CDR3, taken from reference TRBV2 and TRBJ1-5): EPEVTQTPSHQVTQMGQEVILRCVPISNHLYFYWYRQILGQKVEFLVSFYNNEISEKSEIFDDQFSVERPDGSNFTLKIRSTKLEDSAMYFCASSRDQPQHFGDGTRLSIL.

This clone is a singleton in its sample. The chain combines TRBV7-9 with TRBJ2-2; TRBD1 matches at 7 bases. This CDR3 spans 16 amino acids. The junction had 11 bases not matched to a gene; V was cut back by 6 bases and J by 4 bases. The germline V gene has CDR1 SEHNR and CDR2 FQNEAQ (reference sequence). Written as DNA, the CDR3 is TGTGCCAGCAGTTCCAGAGAGGGGGCGCGCACCGGGGAGCTGTTTTTT. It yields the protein CASSSREGARTGELFF. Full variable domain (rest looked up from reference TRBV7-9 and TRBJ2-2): DTGVSQNPRHKITKRGQNVTFRCDPISEHNRLYWYRQTLGQGPEFLTYFQNEAQLEKSRLLSDRFSAERPKGSFSTLEIQRTEQGDSAMYLCASSSREGARTGELFFGEGSRLTVL.

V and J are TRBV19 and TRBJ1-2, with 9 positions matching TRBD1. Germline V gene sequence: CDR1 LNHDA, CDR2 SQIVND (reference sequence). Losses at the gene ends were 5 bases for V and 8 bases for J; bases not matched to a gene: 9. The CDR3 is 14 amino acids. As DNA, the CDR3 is TGTGCCAGTAGTGCAGGGACAGGGCGGAGAGGCTACACCTTC. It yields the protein CASSAGTGRRGYTF.

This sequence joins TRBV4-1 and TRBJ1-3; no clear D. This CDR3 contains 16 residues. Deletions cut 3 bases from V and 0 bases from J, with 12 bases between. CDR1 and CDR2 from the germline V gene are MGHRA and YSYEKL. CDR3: CASSHSTVLSGNTIYF. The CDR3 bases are TGCGCCAGCAGCCACTCCACAGTCCTCTCTGGAAACACCATATATTTT.

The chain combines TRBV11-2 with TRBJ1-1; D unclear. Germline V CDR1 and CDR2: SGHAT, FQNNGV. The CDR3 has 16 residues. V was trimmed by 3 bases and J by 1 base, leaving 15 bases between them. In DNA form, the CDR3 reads TGTGCCAGCAGCTTGTTTTTATTACGCGAGAACACTGAAGCTTTCTTT. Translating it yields CASSLFLLRENTEAFF.